The rows below give T cell receptor beta chains drawn from one sample of a study of blood T cells in healthy people across ages. TCRdb used MiXCR to reprocess the 5' RACE reads, holding one entry per CDR3 protein. The sample shows over a million distinct CDR3 sequences, roughly 24% of them seen only once. These data were also filed under a second study, of T cells of mothers and their children.

Sequenced material: blood. The receptor source for this set is a girl aged 2 to 9 in good health. Each CDR3 is given with its conserved first and last residue. The D gene is left open where the match is weak. Clone sizes are given selectively: once, few, many, or a class where the clone is expanded.

J: TRBJ2-7
D: TRBD2
size: .
V: TRBV4-1
CDR3: CASSETSGSYYEQYF
DNA: TGCGCCAGCAGCGAAACTAGCGGGAGCTACTACGAGCAGTACTTC

J: TRBJ2-5
D: TRBD1
size: few
V: TRBV7-3
CDR3: CASSRPKGTTGGETQYF
DNA: TGTGCCAGCAGCCGCCCAAAAGGCACAACAGGGGGAGAGACCCAGTACTTC

J: TRBJ2-1
D: TRBD1
size: few
V: TRBV4-3
CDR3: CASSQGRTGLSEQFF
DNA: TGCGCCAGCAGCCAAGGGAGGACAGGATTGAGTGAGCAGTTCTTC

J: TRBJ2-7
D: TRBD1
size: few
V: TRBV19
CDR3: CASSHPGQGPGSYEQYF
DNA: TGTGCCAGTAGTCACCCGGGACAGGGGCCTGGCTCCTACGAGCAGTACTTC

J: TRBJ2-7
D: .
size: .
V: TRBV29-1
CDR3: CSVGPYWDEQYF
DNA: TGCAGCGTCGGACCTTATTGGGACGAGCAGTACTTC

J: TRBJ1-1
D: .
size: .
V: TRBV27
CDR3: CASSLVLGKEAFF
DNA: TGTGCCAGCAGTTTAGTTCTGGGGAAAGAAGCTTTCTTT

J: TRBJ2-7
D: .
size: few
V: TRBV9
CDR3: CASSVEESYEQYF
DNA: TGTGCCAGCAGCGTAGAGGAGAGCTACGAGCAGTACTTC

J: TRBJ2-3
D: TRBD2
size: few
V: TRBV15
CDR3: CATSRVSGRDTQYF
DNA: TGTGCCACCAGCAGAGTCAGCGGGAGAGATACGCAGTATTTT

J: TRBJ2-7
D: .
size: few
V: TRBV11-2
CDR3: CASSLGGSNYEQYF
DNA: TGTGCCAGCAGCTTAGGGGGTAGTAACTACGAGCAGTACTTC

J: TRBJ1-1
D: TRBD1
size: .
V: TRBV7-8
CDR3: CASSLGNRGVNTEAFF
DNA: TGTGCCAGCAGCTTAGGAAACAGGGGCGTGAACACTGAAGCTTTCTTT

J: TRBJ2-5
D: .
size: few
V: TRBV10-3
CDR3: CAISDDREETQYF
DNA: TGTGCCATCAGTGATGACAGAGAAGAGACCCAGTACTTC

J: TRBJ2-1
D: TRBD2
size: few
V: TRBV11-2
CDR3: CASSSERGTYNEQFF
DNA: TGTGCCAGCAGCTCAGAGCGGGGTACCTACAATGAGCAGTTCTTC

J: TRBJ2-1
D: TRBD1
size: .
V: TRBV7-8
CDR3: CASSLVWTGAGEQFF
DNA: TGTGCCAGCAGCTTAGTTTGGACAGGGGCGGGTGAGCAGTTCTTC

J: TRBJ1-3
D: .
size: .
V: TRBV4-3
CDR3: CASSQDLGGNTIYF
DNA: TGCGCCAGCAGCCAAGATTTGGGGGGAAACACCATATATTTT

J: TRBJ2-1
D: .
size: .
V: TRBV29-1
CDR3: CSFRPPGNEQFF
DNA: TGCAGCTTCCGACCACCGGGGAATGAGCAGTTCTTC

J: TRBJ1-2
D: .
size: .
V: TRBV15
CDR3: CATSRGVETAPFNYGYTF
DNA: TGTGCCACCAGCAGAGGGGTCGAGACAGCTCCGTTTAACTATGGCTACACCTTC

J: TRBJ2-7
D: TRBD2
size: few
V: TRBV5-1
CDR3: CASSLGLSGTGYEQYF
DNA: TGCGCCAGCAGCTTGGGTCTAAGCGGGACGGGCTACGAGCAGTACTTC

J: TRBJ1-2
D: .
size: few
V: TRBV4-3
CDR3: CASSQDRVLPSGYTF
DNA: TGCGCCAGCAGCCAAGATAGAGTGCTTCCGAGTGGCTACACCTTC

J: TRBJ2-5
D: .
size: .
V: TRBV28
CDR3: CARGFHYF
DNA: TGTGCCAGGGGTTTCCATTACTTC

J: TRBJ2-1
D: .
size: .
V: TRBV20-1
CDR3: CSARALRLGNEQFF
DNA: TGCAGTGCTAGAGCCCTCCGACTAGGCAATGAGCAGTTCTTC

J: TRBJ2-7
D: .
size: .
V: TRBV14
CDR3: CASSQDLRAFYEQYF
DNA: TGTGCCAGCAGCCAAGATCTTCGGGCCTTCTACGAGCAGTACTTC

J: TRBJ2-3
D: .
size: .
V: TRBV27
CDR3: CASSLLWVTDTQYF
DNA: TGTGCCAGCAGTTTATTGTGGGTCACAGATACGCAGTATTTT

J: TRBJ2-6
D: .
size: .
V: TRBV6-4
CDR3: CASSGHSGANVLTF
DNA: TGTGCCAGCAGTGGACACTCTGGGGCCAACGTCCTGACTTTC

J: TRBJ2-3
D: .
size: few
V: TRBV14
CDR3: CASSQDYLGTDTQYF
DNA: TGTGCCAGCAGCCAAGACTACCTTGGCACAGATACGCAGTATTTT

J: TRBJ2-7
D: TRBD1
size: few
V: TRBV24-1
CDR3: CATSDSRATPGQRSSYEQYF
DNA: TGTGCCACCAGTGATTCGCGCGCGACCCCGGGACAGAGAAGCTCCTACGAGCAGTACTTC

J: TRBJ2-3
D: .
size: .
V: TRBV7-9
CDR3: CASSKALRGDTQYF
DNA: TGTGCCAGCAGCAAGGCCTTAAGGGGAGATACGCAGTATTTT

J: TRBJ2-7
D: .
size: few
V: TRBV28
CDR3: CASSQYSGSDSYEQYF
DNA: TGTGCCAGCAGTCAGTATAGCGGATCCGACTCCTACGAGCAGTACTTC

J: TRBJ2-7
D: .
size: .
V: TRBV6-6
CDR3: CASSYWQGYEQYF
DNA: TGTGCCAGCAGTTACTGGCAGGGCTACGAGCAGTACTTC

J: TRBJ1-3
D: .
size: .
V: TRBV29-1
CDR3: CSVEDGQSSSGNTIYF
DNA: TGCAGCGTTGAAGACGGACAGTCGAGCTCTGGAAACACCATATATTTT

J: TRBJ2-1
D: .
size: many
V: TRBV11-2
CDR3: CASSPGDGYSWYEQFF
DNA: TGTGCCAGCAGCCCCGGGGACGGCTATAGTTGGTATGAGCAGTTCTTC

J: TRBJ2-1
D: TRBD2
size: few
V: TRBV2
CDR3: CASRATSGGSYNEQFF
DNA: TGTGCCAGCAGGGCGACTAGCGGGGGATCCTACAATGAGCAGTTCTTC